The 5 T cell receptor beta chains reported below all come from one sample, sequenced in a study of regulatory T cells in long-lasting Graves disease. Combining iRepertoire HTBI primers with Arm-PCR of CDR3 regions, the authors built TCR beta libraries. One entry per CDR3 protein results from TCRdb running MiXCR on the multiplex PCR reads. The sample yields around 420,000 distinct CDR3 sequences, roughly 16% seen once. Time point of the sample: newly diagnosed GD, antithyroid drugs for less than 3 months. From RNA extracted from PBMCs, the TCR library was made. The specimen was peripheral blood mononuclear cells (PBMCs), collected at new diagnosis, from a patient treated with antithyroid drugs. The receptors stem from a female donor with Graves disease.

V and J are TRBV12-3 or TRBV12-4 and TRBJ2-1, with 14 bases aligning to TRBD2. This CDR3 region has 14 residues. V dropped 6 bases and J dropped 8; count of bases not matched to a gene: 3. CDR3 region: CASSGLAGGYEQFF. DNA for the CDR3: TGTGCCAGCAGCGGACTAGCGGGAGGTTATGAGCAGTTCTTC.

The J gene is TRBJ2-5, the V gene TRBV20-1, with TRBD1 identical over 10 bases. V dropped 6 bases and J dropped 0; count of bases not matched to a gene: 7. Germline V gene lookup returns CDR1 DFQATT and CDR2 SNEGSKA (reference sequence). This CDR3 comprises 15 residues. The CDR3 bases are TGCAGTGCCAGTCGGGGACAGGGGTACCAAGAGACCCAGTACTTC. It translates to CSASRGQGYQETQYF.

The chain links TRBV9 to TRBJ2-2, with D uncertain. The length of the CDR3 is 15 residues. Trimming took 2 bases from V and 0 from J, leaving 8 bases between them. CDR1 and CDR2 from the germline V gene are SGDLS and YYNGEE. CDR3 DNA sequence: TGTGCCAGCAGCGTTGCAGTTTCGAACACCGGGGAGCTGTTTTTT. Translation gives CASSVAVSNTGELFF.

This clonotype was seen once. CDR3 sequence reads: CSVDSPSTDTQYF. In DNA, the CDR3 is TGCAGCGTTGATAGCCCGAGCACAGATACGCAGTATTTT. The chain links TRBV29-1 to TRBJ2-3; D call uncertain. Between the trimmed V and J ends, which lost 3 bases and 0 bases, there was a span of 7 bases. Germline CDR1 is SQVTM and CDR2 is ANQGSEA. The CDR3 loop spans 13 amino acids.

This clonotype was detected ten times or more. This chain uses TRBV9 with TRBJ1-2; D is ambiguous. V lost 3 bases and J lost 7, with 16 bases in between. From germline, CDR1 is SGDLS and CDR2 YYNGEE. The CDR3 spans 14 residues. CDR3 nucleotide sequence: TGTGCCAGCAGCGAAATGGACGGTGCCCGTGGCTACACCTTC. It encodes CASSEMDGARGYTF.